The rows below give T cell receptor beta chains drawn from one sample of a study of T cell repertoires in cytomegalovirus infection. These TCRs' antigens remain unknown. TCRdb analysed the reads with MiXCR anew, one entry per CDR3 protein. The sample contains about 830,000 distinct CDR3 sequences, about 33% of which appear only once. The material sequenced was cultured CD8+ T cells from PBMCs, taken from culture after CMV antigen stimulation. These receptor sequences come from a human donor in good health (CMV status not recorded). Some clones in this sample may be carry-over from other donors' samples. The CDR3 runs from the conserved cysteine through the conserved F or W. Each record gives: V gene, D gene, clone size, J gene, CDR3 DNA, CDR3 protein. D genes are given only for firm matches. Clone size is given for some rows only: seen once, a few or many times, or a class if the clone is expanded.

V: TRBV5-5; D: TRBD1; size: NA; J: TRBJ1-1; DNA: TGTGCCGGCCGACAGGGAATAAACACTGAAGCTTTCTTT; CDR3: CAGRQGINTEAFF
V: TRBV7-2; D: NA; size: many; J: TRBJ1-3; DNA: TGTGCCAGCAGCTATTGGGGGAGCTCTGGAAACACCATATATTTT; CDR3: CASSYWGSSGNTIYF
V: TRBV20-1; D: NA; size: NA; J: TRBJ1-2; DNA: TGCAGTGCTAGAGTTTCGTCCTATGGCTACACCTTC; CDR3: CSARVSSYGYTF
V: TRBV27; D: NA; size: many; J: TRBJ1-5; DNA: TGTGCCAGCGGAGACAGAGCCTATAGCAATCAGCCCCAGCATTTT; CDR3: CASGDRAYSNQPQHF
V: TRBV6-5; D: NA; size: few; J: TRBJ1-4; DNA: TGTGCCAGCAGTTACCTGATTGGAAATGAAAAACTGTTTTTT; CDR3: CASSYLIGNEKLFF
V: TRBV6-5; D: NA; size: NA; J: TRBJ1-2; DNA: TGTGCCAGCAGTTACCTCCTTCCAGGGCCTTTAAACTATGGCTACACCTTC; CDR3: CASSYLLPGPLNYGYTF
V: TRBV7-3; D: TRBD1; size: NA; J: TRBJ2-2; DNA: TGTGCCAGCAGCCGACTGGACAGGGGGAACGCCGGGGAGCTGTTTTTT; CDR3: CASSRLDRGNAGELFF
V: TRBV18; D: TRBD1; size: NA; J: TRBJ2-1; DNA: TGTGCCAGCTCGTACAGGGGACCCGCTAACAATGAGCAGTTCTTC; CDR3: CASSYRGPANNEQFF
V: TRBV5-1; D: NA; size: NA; J: TRBJ1-1; DNA: TGCGCCAGCAGCCTCCTCCCAGACAGGTTGAACACTGAAGCTTTCTTT; CDR3: CASSLLPDRLNTEAFF
V: TRBV7-2; D: NA; size: many; J: TRBJ1-1; DNA: TGTGCCAGCAGCTTCCCCTGGGGGGCTCTGAACACTGAAGCTTTCTTT; CDR3: CASSFPWGALNTEAFF
V: TRBV27; D: TRBD2; size: few; J: TRBJ2-3; DNA: TGTGCCAGCAGTTTATCGCCGGGACTAGCGGGGGGCGCTAGCACAGATACGCAGTATTTT; CDR3: CASSLSPGLAGGASTDTQYF
V: TRBV15; D: NA; size: NA; J: TRBJ1-5; DNA: TGTGCCACCAGCAGAGATATTGGGGGCTATAGCAATCAGCCCCAGCATTTT; CDR3: CATSRDIGGYSNQPQHF
V: TRBV5-8; D: TRBD2; size: NA; J: TRBJ2-2; DNA: TGTGCCAGCCCTCGGGGGGTCATCGGAGATTACACCGGGGAACTGTTTTTT; CDR3: CASPRGVIGDYTGELFF
V: TRBV27; D: NA; size: NA; J: TRBJ2-6; DNA: TGTGCCAGCAGTTTATTACAACCCTCTGGGGCCAACGTCCTGACTTTC; CDR3: CASSLLQPSGANVLTF
V: TRBV7-6; D: TRBD1; size: many; J: TRBJ2-1; DNA: TGTGCCAGCAGCTTGACAGGGTCCTACAATGAGCAGTTCTTC; CDR3: CASSLTGSYNEQFF
V: TRBV6-1; D: NA; size: NA; J: TRBJ2-7; DNA: TGTGCCAGCGGGTGGGCAGAGCAGTACTTC; CDR3: CASGWAEQYF
V: TRBV5-6; D: NA; size: few; J: TRBJ2-5; DNA: TGTGCCAGCGCCTCAGGGGTGTGGGAAGAGACCCAGTACTTC; CDR3: CASASGVWEETQYF
V: TRBV7-9; D: NA; size: NA; J: TRBJ2-3; DNA: TGTGCCAGCAGCTTAGCCCAGCGGAGGAGCACAGATACGCAGTATTTT; CDR3: CASSLAQRRSTDTQYF
V: TRBV7-8; D: NA; size: many; J: TRBJ2-3; DNA: TGTGCCAGCCGCGGTTCAGGTTGGGATACGCAGTATTTT; CDR3: CASRGSGWDTQYF
V: TRBV13; D: NA; size: NA; J: TRBJ1-4; DNA: TGTGCCAGCAGCTTAGGCCCTGAGGGTGAAAAACTGTTTTTT; CDR3: CASSLGPEGEKLFF
V: TRBV7-6; D: NA; size: NA; J: TRBJ2-2; DNA: TGTGCCAGCAGCTTAGCGGCGTCAGCCAACACCGGGGAGCTGTTTTTT; CDR3: CASSLAASANTGELFF
V: TRBV7-2; D: TRBD2; size: many; J: TRBJ2-3; DNA: TGTGCCAGCAGCTTCCCGGGACTAGATGATACGCAGTATTTT; CDR3: CASSFPGLDDTQYF
V: TRBV7-2; D: NA; size: NA; J: TRBJ2-2; DNA: TGTGCCAGCTTGTGGGTGTCCGGGGAGCTGTTTTTT; CDR3: CASLWVSGELFF
V: TRBV4-3; D: NA; size: NA; J: TRBJ2-5; DNA: TGCGCCAGCAGCCAAGCTCTCAGCGTACAAGAGACCCAGTACTTC; CDR3: CASSQALSVQETQYF
V: TRBV20-1; D: TRBD1; size: NA; J: TRBJ2-1; DNA: TGCAGTGCTAGGGCCACGGGTCAGGGGGCCTACAATGAGCAGTTCTTC; CDR3: CSARATGQGAYNEQFF
V: TRBV12-3/TRBV12-4; D: TRBD1; size: few; J: TRBJ1-2; DNA: TGTGCCAGCAGTTTAGGGTTCCGGACAGGGGTTCTTGGCTACACCTTC; CDR3: CASSLGFRTGVLGYTF
V: TRBV24-1; D: NA; size: NA; J: TRBJ1-5; DNA: TGTGCCACCAGTTCGGGGGAGGGCGGCAATCAGCCCCAGCATTTT; CDR3: CATSSGEGGNQPQHF
V: TRBV6-1; D: NA; size: NA; J: TRBJ1-2; DNA: TGTGCCAGCAGCGGGGGTGGGAAAGGCTACACCTTC; CDR3: CASSGGGKGYTF
V: TRBV7-2; D: NA; size: many; J: TRBJ2-5; DNA: TGTGCCAGCAGCTTGGGACCCGCTGTTGGGGAGACCCAGTACTTC; CDR3: CASSLGPAVGETQYF
V: TRBV12-3/TRBV12-4; D: TRBD1; size: NA; J: TRBJ1-4; DNA: TGTGCCAGCAGTTTGGGCAGGGGGGTTGAAAAACTGTTTTTT; CDR3: CASSLGRGVEKLFF
V: TRBV7-9; D: TRBD1; size: NA; J: TRBJ1-1; DNA: TGTGCCAGCAGCTTATCACGACAGGGGAACACTGAAGCTTTCTTT; CDR3: CASSLSRQGNTEAFF
V: TRBV3-1; D: NA; size: once; J: TRBJ2-1; DNA: TGTGCCAGCAGCCACCCCTCTACTAGTCGGGGGAACAATGAGCAGTTCTTC; CDR3: CASSHPSTSRGNNEQFF
V: TRBV19; D: NA; size: few; J: TRBJ2-4; DNA: TGTGCCAGTAGTATAGAGGGAGGGGGCGCGACCAAAAACATTCAGTACTTC; CDR3: CASSIEGGGATKNIQYF
V: TRBV10-2; D: NA; size: few; J: TRBJ1-2; DNA: TGCGCCAGCAGTGGTGGAACTAACTATGGCTACACCTTC; CDR3: CASSGGTNYGYTF
V: TRBV29-1; D: NA; size: NA; J: TRBJ2-7; DNA: TGCAGCGTTGCCGGGACCTCTACCTACGAGCAGTACTTC; CDR3: CSVAGTSTYEQYF
V: TRBV7-9; D: TRBD1; size: NA; J: TRBJ2-1; DNA: TGTGCCAGCAGCGATCGGGACAGGGGGCCGGACAATGAGCAGTTCTTC; CDR3: CASSDRDRGPDNEQFF
V: TRBV7-9; D: NA; size: once; J: TRBJ1-5; DNA: TGTGCCAGCAGCTTCACATATAATCAGCCCCAGCATTTT; CDR3: CASSFTYNQPQHF
V: TRBV20-1; D: NA; size: NA; J: TRBJ2-1; DNA: TGCAGTGCTAGAGATCAAGCCAGGCCACCCCCAAACTTC; CDR3: CSARDQARPPPNF
V: TRBV20-1; D: TRBD2; size: few; J: TRBJ2-2; DNA: TGCAGTGCTAGAGTATTAGCGGGGCCAAACACCGGGGAGCTGTTTTTT; CDR3: CSARVLAGPNTGELFF
V: TRBV19; D: NA; size: NA; J: TRBJ1-5; DNA: TGTGCCAGTAGTACCGACCCCCCCGCCGGACAGATATATAGCAATCAGCCCCAGCATTTT; CDR3: CASSTDPPAGQIYSNQPQHF
V: TRBV7-9; D: NA; size: few; J: TRBJ1-5; DNA: TGTGCCAGCAGCTTAGAGGGGCAGGGTCGTCAGCCCCAGCATTTT; CDR3: CASSLEGQGRQPQHF
V: TRBV25-1; D: NA; size: NA; J: TRBJ2-3; DNA: TGTGCCAGCAGTGAATATCTTCCGGGGGACACAGATACGCAGTATTTT; CDR3: CASSEYLPGDTDTQYF
V: TRBV4-2; D: TRBD1; size: NA; J: TRBJ1-4; DNA: TGTGCCAGCAGCCAATTGACAGGGGCAACTAATGAAAAACTGTTTTTT; CDR3: CASSQLTGATNEKLFF
V: TRBV7-8; D: TRBD1; size: many; J: TRBJ2-3; DNA: TGTGCCAGTCCGCCGCGGACAGGACCCACAGATACGCAGTATTTT; CDR3: CASPPRTGPTDTQYF
V: TRBV5-4; D: TRBD2; size: few; J: TRBJ2-3; DNA: TGTGCCAGCAGCTTGGCCTTTACTAGCGGGGGGGCAGATACGCAGTATTTT; CDR3: CASSLAFTSGGADTQYF
V: TRBV14; D: NA; size: NA; J: TRBJ2-1; DNA: TGTGCCAGCAGCCAAGGGACAGACAATGAGCAGTTCTTC; CDR3: CASSQGTDNEQFF
V: TRBV29-1; D: NA; size: NA; J: TRBJ1-2; DNA: TGCAGCGCCTGGACACTCTATGGCTACACCTTC; CDR3: CSAWTLYGYTF
V: TRBV4-1; D: TRBD1; size: NA; J: TRBJ2-3; DNA: TGCGCCAGCAGCCAGACGGACAGGCCCGCTGATACGCAGTATTTT; CDR3: CASSQTDRPADTQYF
V: TRBV5-4; D: NA; size: NA; J: TRBJ1-2; DNA: TGTGCCAGCAGCGTGCATGGGGGGGAGCATGGCTACACCTTC; CDR3: CASSVHGGEHGYTF